This T cell receptor beta chain was recorded in a study of T cells in Graves' hyperthyroidism and ophthalmopathy. The wider study: Specimen type is peripheral blood, collected at initial diagnosis prior to any treatment.

Notes on the study in general: Ophthalmopathy got predicted by the model a median about 6.7 months before its onset. Classification by a 13 V-J model distinguished ophthalmopathy from stable hyperthyroidism.

Uncontrolled infection, other autoimmune disease, pregnancy or lactation disqualified patients from enrolment. V was clipped by 0 bases and J by 1 base; unmatched bases: 3. The CDR3 is 15 residues long. Germline V gives CDR1 SGHRS, CDR2 YFSETQ. There were TCR beta CDR3 regions amplified from RNA transcripts. Primed by the HTBI set, a first-round RT-PCR was run on the TCR CDR3. One entry per CDR3 protein results from TCRdb running MiXCR on the multiplex PCR reads. This sample has 750,000 to 950,000 distinct CDR3 sequences, with 38% found just once. This clonotype has only a few counts. Its target is not known.

The chain is built from TRBV5-1 and TRBJ1-1, with TRBD1 matching 7 bases. The TCR was taken from a man between 18 and 35 years old with Graves' hyperthyroidism. Sequences were obtained from blood. In DNA, the CDR3 is TGCGCCAGCAGCTTGGAGCCAGGGGGGAACACTGAAGCTTTCTTT. Its translation: CASSLEPGGNTEAFF.